This T cell receptor beta chain appears in the sequencing data of a study of blood T cell repertoires in COVID-19. Allocation to cohorts depended on clinical history reported by the participants. This table comes from immunoSEQ multiplex PCR, and its TCRdb copy is limited to in-frame clones, with some not included. The table lists hundreds of thousands of clones, 85% to 90% of them singletons. Per the germline V gene, CDR1 is SGHKS and CDR2 is YYEKEE (reference sequence). This CDR3 has 14 amino acids. After removal of 3 bases from V and 1 base from J, the junction contained 1 base not matched to a gene.

The sequence was collected from a woman in her thirties who had recovered from COVID-19. The rearrangement links TRBV5-5 to TRBJ2-3, with TRBD1 identical over 8 bases. Sequenced sample: PBMCs or T cells enriched from blood (not recorded which). CDR3 sequence reads: CASSWGQGTDTQYF. In nucleotides, the CDR3 is TGTGCCAGCAGCTGGGGACAGGGCACAGATACGCAGTATTTT. The whole variable domain, filled in from reference TRBV5-5 and TRBJ2-3, reads DAGVTQSPTHLIKTRGQQVTLRCSPISGHKSVSWYQQVLGQGPQFIFQYYEKEERGRGNFPDRFSARQFPNYSSELNVNALLLGDSALYLCASSWGQGTDTQYFGPGTRLTVL.